This TCR beta chain was observed in a study of blood T cell repertoires in COVID-19. Study-level information: Material from acute and convalescent COVID-19 was sourced from the United States, Italy and Spain.

V dropped 6 bases and J dropped 7 bases, with 15 bases sitting between them. The germline V gene encodes CDR1 PRHDT and CDR2 FYEKMQ (reference sequence). The length of the CDR3 is 14 residues. This clone appeared a single time. Libraries were prepared by immunoSEQ multiplex PCR; TCRdb keeps only in-frame clonotypes and omits some of them. The top ten hold more than 0.9% of the sample, which has hundreds of thousands of clones, more than 75% seen once. Sequencing was performed on PBMCs or T cells enriched from blood (not recorded which). This sequence was found in a woman in her 30s who had recovered from COVID-19. The chain has TRBV13 and TRBJ1-4; TRBD1 might be the D (6 bases). CDR3 sequence (DNA): TGTGCCAGCAGACCAACAGGGACGGCTGAAAAACTGTTTTTT. It codes for CASRPTGTAEKLFF.